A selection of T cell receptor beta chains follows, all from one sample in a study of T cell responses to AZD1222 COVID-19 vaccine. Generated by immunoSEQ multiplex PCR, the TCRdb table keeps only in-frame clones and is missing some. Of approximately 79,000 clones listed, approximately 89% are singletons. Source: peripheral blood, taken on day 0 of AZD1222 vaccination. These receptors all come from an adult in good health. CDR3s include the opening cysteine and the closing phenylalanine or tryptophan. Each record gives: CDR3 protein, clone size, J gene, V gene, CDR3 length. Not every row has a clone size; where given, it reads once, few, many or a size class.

CDR3: CASSFRGYGNTIYF
size: -
J: TRBJ1-3
V: TRBV28
length: 14

CDR3: CASSISGSTDTQYF
size: -
J: TRBJ2-3
V: TRBV19
length: 14

CDR3: CASSLQGQSYEQYF
size: -
J: TRBJ2-7
V: TRBV7-3
length: 14

CDR3: CASSEDRGALVF
size: -
J: TRBJ1-1
V: TRBV2
length: 12

CDR3: CASSLGGVSNQPQHF
size: -
J: TRBJ1-5
V: TRBV28
length: 15

CDR3: CASSSVANYGYTF
size: -
J: TRBJ1-2
V: TRBV5-4
length: 13

CDR3: CASSGIPGLVSYEQYF
size: -
J: TRBJ2-7
V: TRBV10-2
length: 16

CDR3: CASSPGRIGTDTQYF
size: -
J: TRBJ2-3
V: TRBV5-8
length: 15

CDR3: CASSLGLIPGNEQFF
size: -
J: TRBJ2-1
V: TRBV27
length: 15

CDR3: CASSLSTDLSYNSPLHF
size: -
J: TRBJ1-6
V: TRBV7-9
length: 17

CDR3: CASKAGGETQYF
size: once
J: TRBJ2-5
V: TRBV27
length: 12